Following are 19 T cell receptor beta chains from one sample sequenced in a study of shared clonotypes between healthy human individuals. Assay: immunoSEQ multiplex PCR; the TCRdb copy retains only in-frame clones and omits some. The top ten hold approximately 1.5% of the sample, which has 950,000 to 1,300,000 clones, approximately 68% seen once. Sequencing input: memory CD4+ T cells sorted from blood. Subset: CD45RA-negative fraction. The receptors shown here come from a man between 18 and 29 years old in good health.

This chain uses TRBV7-3 with TRBJ2-6; 7 nucleotides line up with TRBD1. Germline V gives CDR1 SGHTA, CDR2 FQGTGA. The V segment lost 5 bases and the J segment 3 bases; nucleotides outside the gene matches: 4. This CDR3 has 15 amino acids. CDR3 nucleotide sequence: TGTGCCAGCAGCGCACAGGGGATTGGGGCCAACGTCCTGACTTTC. Translating gives CASSAQGIGANVLTF.

This CDR3 is CASSDRTGGPYEQYF. The CDR3 DNA reads TGTGCCAGCAGTGACCGGACAGGGGGCCCCTACGAGCAGTACTTC. The genes are TRBV6-1 and TRBJ2-7, with 11 bases lining up with TRBD1. J gave up 2 bases and V 3 bases, and 3 bases lay outside the gene matches. This CDR3 has 15 residues. Germline V gene lookup returns CDR1 MNHNS and CDR2 SASEGT.

The J gene is TRBJ2-1, the V gene TRBV30, with 8 bases lining up with TRBD2. With V trimmed by 1 base and J by 9 bases, 11 bases remained unmatched. This CDR3 is 15 amino acids long. Germline CDR1 GTSNPN, CDR2 SVGIG (reference sequence). This chain's CDR3 is CAWSAGARGGPEQFF. CDR3 nucleotides: TGTGCCTGGAGTGCAGGGGCTCGGGGGGGGCCTGAGCAGTTCTTC. Full variable domain (outside the CDR3, taken from reference TRBV30 and TRBJ2-1): SQTIHQWPATLVQPVGSPLSLECTVEGTSNPNLYWYRQAAGRGLQLLFYSVGIGQISSEVPQNLSASRPQDRQFILSSKKLLLSDSGFYLCAWSAGARGGPEQFFGPGTRLTVL.

This clone showed up many times. Additional DNA sequences in this sample encode the identical CDR3. V gene TRBV18 combines with J gene TRBJ2-1; D ambiguous. CDR3 length: 14 amino acids. Germline V CDR1 and CDR2: KGHSH, LQKENI. Trimming removed 6 bases at V and 2 bases at J, with 11 bases between. The CDR3: CASSPGGPYNEQFF. The CDR3 bases are TGTGCCAGCTCCCCGGGTGGCCCCTACAATGAGCAGTTCTTC.

The V and J genes are TRBV7-9 and TRBJ1-2, with D possibly being TRBD1 (5 bases). This CDR3 comprises 14 residues. The V gene's germline CDR1 is SEHNR and CDR2 FQNEAQ (reference sequence). V lost 1 base and J lost 6, with 12 bases in between. The CDR3 bases are TGTGCCAGCAGCTTAGACGGGGGGTGGAATGGCTACACCTTC. Translation: CASSLDGGWNGYTF.

This sequence joins TRBV30 and TRBJ1-1; D uncertain. Looked up from germline, CDR1 is GTSNPN and CDR2 is SVGIG (reference sequence). V lost 3 bases to trimming and J lost 10 bases, with 24 bases between them. The CDR3 has 15 amino acids. The CDR3 region is CAWSPTTRPVVIAFF. CDR3 nucleotide sequence: TGTGCCTGGAGCCCGACGACCCGACCAGTGGTGATAGCTTTCTTT.

The J gene is TRBJ2-3, the V gene TRBV30, with D possibly TRBD2 on 5 matching bases. The CDR3 loop spans 16 amino acids. V shed 5 bases and J shed 0 bases, with 18 bases lying between them. CDR1 is GTSNPN, CDR2 SVGIG, per germline (reference sequence). In DNA form, the CDR3 reads TGTGCCTGGGGAGGTAACATGCGAACTAGCACAGATACGCAGTATTTT. Protein sequence: CAWGGNMRTSTDTQYF.

This clone showed up just a few times. The chain recombines TRBV5-4 with TRBJ1-4; no clear D. CDR1 is SGHNT, CDR2 YYREEE, per germline (reference sequence). The germline V and J ends were trimmed by 3 bases and 2 bases, with 11 bases remaining between them. The length of the CDR3 is 15 residues. CDR3 nucleotide sequence: TGTGCCAGCAGCTCCCGAACTGGGACTAATGAAAAACTGTTTTTT. It is translated as CASSSRTGTNEKLFF.

Points on this clone: A far more abundant clone sits one base away, making this likely a read error. The chain couples TRBV11-2 to TRBJ2-3; 14 positions match TRBD2. The CDR3 loop spans 16 amino acids. CDR1 SGHAT and CDR2 FQNNGV come from the germline V gene. CDR3 in amino acids: CAGSSSTSGRADTQYF. CDR3 in DNA: TGTGCCGGCAGCTCCTCGACTAGCGGGAGGGCAGATACGCAGTATTTT.

This chain uses TRBV7-2 with TRBJ2-7; 9 nucleotides line up with TRBD2. From germline, CDR1 is SGHTA and CDR2 FQGNSA. There are 16 residues in the CDR3. After removal of 5 bases from V and 5 bases from J, the junction contained 13 bases not matched to a gene. CDR3: CASSRVFAGGTDEQYF. The DNA of the CDR3 is TGTGCCAGCAGCCGAGTCTTTGCGGGAGGGACGGACGAGCAGTACTTC.

The chain couples TRBV5-4 to TRBJ1-1; D may be TRBD1 (6 bases). V lost 0 bases and J lost 5, with 17 bases in between. Germline V CDR1 and CDR2: SGHNT, YYREEE (reference sequence). This CDR3 has 16 amino acids. The CDR3 spells CASSLAGGGPGTEAFF. As DNA, the CDR3 is TGTGCCAGCAGCTTGGCCGGCGGGGGCCCGGGGACTGAAGCTTTCTTT.

The chain employs TRBV30 and TRBJ1-1; D unclear. The CDR3 loop spans 14 amino acids. V lost 0 bases to trimming and J lost 4 bases, with 12 bases between them. CDR1 is GTSNPN and CDR2 is SVGIG in the germline V gene (reference sequence). The CDR3 sequence: CAWSVRQITTEAFF. In DNA, the CDR3 is TGTGCCTGGAGTGTAAGGCAGATAACCACTGAAGCTTTCTTT.

In the case of this clone: The identical CDR3 is also encoded by other nucleotide sequences in the sample. DNA of the CDR3: TGTGCCAGCAGTACCACAGGGAACACTGAAGCTTTCTTT. Protein product: CASSTTGNTEAFF. The J gene is TRBJ1-1, the V gene TRBV6-5; possible D gene TRBD1, 5 bases. There are 13 residues in the CDR3. Germline assignment: CDR1 MNHEY and CDR2 SVGAGI. Trimming cost V 5 bases and J 1 base, with 8 bases left between them.

This clone has more than one count but fewer than ten. This chain connects TRBV4-2 to TRBJ1-2, with D perhaps TRBD1 (6 bases). V was pared by 0 bases and J by 0 bases, with 17 bases between. Germline V gives CDR1 LGHNA, CDR2 YNFKEQ. The length of the CDR3 is 18 residues. CDR3 DNA sequence: TGTGCCAGCAGCCAAGAATTAAGGGGACACGTAGCTAACTATGGCTACACCTTC. It is translated as CASSQELRGHVANYGYTF.

This chain uses TRBV4-3 with TRBJ2-7, with 7 bases identical to TRBD1. CDR3 size: 15 residues. The trim removed 0 bases at V and 3 bases at J, leaving 5 bases unmatched. Germline V lookup: CDR1 LGHNA, CDR2 YSLEER. The CDR3 region has the DNA TGCGCCAGCAGCCAAGAAAAGGGGGCAAGCTACGAGCAGTACTTC. Protein sequence: CASSQEKGASYEQYF.

This clone showed up many times. V usage is TRBV29-1 and J usage is TRBJ2-2; possible D gene TRBD1, 6 bases. V lost 6 bases to trimming and J lost 6 bases, with 17 bases between them. Germline V gives CDR1 SQVTM, CDR2 ANQGSEA. The CDR3 extends over 14 amino acids. CDR3 in amino acids: CSVGWGHKSGELFF. DNA of the CDR3: TGCAGCGTGGGGTGGGGACATAAATCCGGGGAGCTGTTTTTT.

The chain links TRBV4-3 to TRBJ2-5; D is possibly TRBD2 (6 bases). The CDR3 spans 17 residues. Per germline, CDR1 LGHNA and CDR2 YSLEER. V was clipped by 0 bases and J by 4 bases, with 18 bases between them. The CDR3, as DNA: TGCGCCAGCAGCCAAGAAGAATATTTGATCGGGGGAGAGACCCAGTACTTC. Protein sequence: CASSQEEYLIGGETQYF.

This clone was seen repeatedly, ten times or more. V usage is TRBV10-3 and J usage is TRBJ1-6; D is unresolved. The CDR3 contains 13 residues. V shed 9 bases and J shed 8 bases, with 14 bases lying between them. Germline V gives CDR1 ENHRY, CDR2 SYGVKD. The CDR3 sequence: CAIQVGSYSPLHF. The CDR3 bases are TGTGCCATTCAGGTGGGAAGTTATTCACCCCTCCACTTT.

Details on this clone: This sample also contains other DNA sequences that code for the same CDR3. V gene TRBV7-3 combines with J gene TRBJ2-2; D is ambiguous. The V end was cut by 0 bases, the J end by 3 bases, with 5 bases between. Germline V gene lookup returns CDR1 SGHTA and CDR2 FQGTGA. The CDR3 has 14 residues. The CDR3 reads CASSLTRDTGELFF. CDR3 sequence (DNA): TGTGCCAGCAGCTTAACCCGGGACACCGGGGAGCTGTTTTTT.